This T cell receptor (beta chain) is from a study of Ad26.COV2.S vaccination and SARS-CoV-2 variants. The repertoire was sequenced with immunoSEQ multiplex PCR; TCRdb's copy has only in-frame clones and lacks some. The sample shows about 680,000 clones, more than 70% of them seen only once. The treatment here: around 19 received Ad26.COV2.S at low or high dose, single or two shots; about 5 received placebo; per-sample allocation not given. Samples were taken on day 63 after the first vaccine or placebo injection. The material was peripheral blood, obtained in a trial of Ad26.COV2.S vaccine versus placebo. This clonotype was sampled from a person between 18 and 65 years old who received the Ad26.COV2.S COVID-19 vaccine or a placebo.

The DNA of the CDR3 is TGCGCCAGCAGCCAAGATGTCTGGACAGGTCCGACGGGTGGCTACACCTTC. It yields the protein CASSQDVWTGPTGGYTF. The chain recombines TRBV4-3 with TRBJ1-2, with 7 bases matching TRBD1. This CDR3 comprises 17 residues. Germline V gene lookup returns CDR1 LGHNA and CDR2 YSLEER. Unmatched junction bases numbered 14, after V lost 0 bases and J lost 7 bases.